This TCR beta chain emerged from a study of blood T cell repertoires in COVID-19. Study summary: Collection of acute and convalescent COVID-19 samples took place in the United States, Italy and Spain. In each case, the material was cDNA or gDNA derived from T cells, B-cell-depleted T cells, or PBMCs.

Per the original data handling: It was from reference gene primer amplification that nucleated cell counts were estimated. Measured with immunoSEQ multiplex PCR; TCRdb has only the in-frame clones, and not every one. From that table come the V and J calls and clone size; the DNA was used to work out D and trimming. The table has tens of thousands of clones, about four fifths seen once. CDR3 length: 15 amino acids. V trimming: 2 bases; J trimming: 3 bases; junction bases outside the gene matches: 4. The germline V gene encodes CDR1 MNHEY and CDR2 SVGEGT. This TCR was recovered from a man aged 55 to 69 with acute or convalescent COVID-19. The specimen was peripheral blood. This chain uses TRBV6-2 or TRBV6-3 with TRBJ2-1, with 7 bases fitting TRBD2. CDR3 amino acids: CASSYQGGGYNEQFF. CDR3 sequence (DNA): TGTGCCAGCAGTTACCAGGGCGGGGGCTACAATGAGCAGTTCTTC.